This TCR beta chain was identified in a study of vaccination and CD4 T cells after COVID-19. Overall study context: Roughly ten convalescent cases were mild and one was severe, and all had been SARS-CoV-2 positive by nasal swab PCR. Six male and four female convalescents took part, two of them Hispanic.

As for treatment: roughly 10-day PBMC culture with coronavirus spike peptide pools or control peptides (ViraFEST assay). Notes on the study in general: Vaccine-specific clones numbering 304 of 307 showed spike mono-reactivity in convalescent patients.

With regard to this clonotype: The antigen is not known.

Cultured CD4+ T-cell DNA underwent Oncomine TCR Beta short-read sequencing. TCRdb re-called the PCR reads through MiXCR, storing one row per CDR3 protein. The sample has 6,500 to 9,500 distinct CDR3 sequences; around 20% are singletons. The CDR3 is made up of 17 amino acids. Germline-derived CDR1 and CDR2 are MDHEN and SYDVKM. V trimming: 2 bases; J trimming: 0 bases; junction bases outside the gene matches: 8. The receptor was isolated from a human donor who had recovered from COVID-19. Sequencing was performed on CD4+ T cells from blood, cultured in vitro, taken after SARS-CoV-2 vaccination. The chain carries TRBV28 and TRBJ2-3; TRBD2 agrees at 7 bases. CDR3 protein: CASSLAGVGWSTDTQYF. The CDR3 nucleotides are TGTGCCAGCAGTTTAGCGGGAGTGGGGTGGAGCACAGATACGCAGTATTTT.